The text below deals with one T cell receptor beta chain. What it binds is not known. This sample was taken from a study of shared clonotypes between healthy human individuals. Background on the study: CD8 memory received one plate per donor, CD8 naive two, CD4 memory three and CD4 naive three. Study observations and caveats: Researchers found naive subsets generally carried larger estimated richness than memory subsets. A handful of donors had roughly 5.2% of their naive CD4 clonotypes in common.

Every immunoSEQ plate was one replicate of a subset's evenly spread DNA. Sequencing used immunoSEQ multiplex PCR; TCRdb keeps in-frame clones, though not all of them. The repertoire holds around 1.5 million clones, with 95% to 99% as singletons. Specimen: naive CD4+ T cells sorted from blood. Indicated subset: CD45RA+ positively selected. The receptor comes from a man aged 30 to 39 in good health.

The CDR3 region is CASSLLPVTRWEKLFF. CDR3 nucleotides: TGTGCCAGCAGCTTACTCCCGGTAACCCGGTGGGAAAAACTGTTTTTT. The chain links TRBV7-9 to TRBJ1-4, with no clear D. Looked up from germline, CDR1 is SEHNR and CDR2 is FQNEAQ (reference sequence). There are 16 residues in the CDR3. The germline V and J ends were trimmed by 2 bases and 8 bases, with 18 bases remaining between them.